The 25 T cell receptor beta chains listed next were all sequenced from one sample in a study of blood T cell repertoires in COVID-19. Clones were sequenced by immunoSEQ multiplex PCR, and TCRdb holds only the in-frame ones, with some missing. The sample lists approximately 260,000 clones, around 87% occurring once. Sequencing used PBMCs or T cells enriched from blood (not recorded which). These receptors originate from a woman in her twenties or thirties with acute COVID-19.

The J gene is TRBJ1-6, the V gene TRBV6-5; D gene ambiguous. Germline-derived CDR1 and CDR2 are MNHEY and SVGAGI. The CDR3 is 16 amino acids. V was trimmed by 2 bases and J by 7 bases, leaving 15 bases between them. The CDR3 spells CASSYGRAEGNSPLHF. CDR3 in DNA: TGTGCCAGCAGTTACGGGAGGGCGGAGGGCAATTCACCCCTCCACTTT.

The sample holds a few counts of this clone. V is TRBV5-8 and J is TRBJ1-2; possible D gene TRBD1, 5 bases. V gave up 1 base and J gave up 8 bases, with 15 bases separating them. From germline, CDR1 is SGHTS and CDR2 YDEGEE. The CDR3 has 14 residues. CDR3 sequence reads: CASSLIRRVDGYTF. The CDR3 DNA sequence: TGTGCCAGCAGCTTGATACGCAGGGTTGACGGCTACACCTTC. Together with reference TRBV5-8 and TRBJ1-2, the CDR3 gives the full variable domain: EAGVTQSPTHLIKTRGQQATLRCSPISGHTSVYWYQQALGLGLQFLLWYDEGEERNRGNFPPRFSGRQFPNYSSELNVNALELEDSALYLCASSLIRRVDGYTFGSGTRLTVV.

This chain joins TRBV2 and TRBJ2-2; 11 bases line up with TRBD2. Germline trimming cut 6 bases from V and 1 base from J; bases unmatched to any gene: 4. The V gene's germline CDR1 is SNHLY and CDR2 FYNNEI. This CDR3 has 16 amino acids. The CDR3 sequence is CASRKLAGVNTGELFF. CDR3 sequence (DNA): TGTGCCAGCAGGAAACTAGCGGGAGTGAACACCGGGGAGCTGTTTTTT.

This chain uses TRBV4-3 with TRBJ1-2; D is ambiguous. Germline lookup yields CDR1 LGHNA and CDR2 YSLEER. The CDR3 totals 14 residues. Between the trimmed V and J ends, which lost 0 bases and 4 bases, there was a span of 9 bases. The CDR3 region is CASSQEAQLYGYTF. DNA of the CDR3: TGCGCCAGCAGCCAAGAGGCACAGCTCTATGGCTACACCTTC.

This clone was counted a single time. This chain uses TRBV6-5 with TRBJ1-6, with D uncertain. The V gene's germline CDR1 is MNHEY and CDR2 SVGAGI. This CDR3 spans 11 amino acids. Trimming stripped 8 bases from V and 10 bases from J, with 9 bases between. CDR3 protein: CASSSGSPLHF. DNA of the CDR3: TGTGCCAGCTCCTCGGGGTCACCCCTCCACTTT.

The CDR3 bases are TGTGCCAGCAGCTTAGACTCGTTTGACAGGTTGAGCTCCTATAATTCACCCCTCCACTTT. It yields the protein CASSLDSFDRLSSYNSPLHF. The chain employs TRBV11-2 and TRBJ1-6; perhaps TRBD1 as D (6 bases). The CDR3 length is 20 residues. V shed 0 bases and J shed 0 bases, with 18 bases lying between them. Germline V gives CDR1 SGHAT, CDR2 FQNNGV.

The chain joins TRBV3-1 (or the pseudogene TRBV3-2) to TRBJ2-5; D call uncertain. The germline V and J ends were trimmed by 0 bases and 2 bases, with 10 bases remaining between them. The CDR3 is 15 amino acids. Looked up from germline, CDR1 is LGHDT and CDR2 is YNNKEL (reference sequence). The CDR3 nucleotides are TGTGCCAGCAGCCAAGATGTCAGGAAGCAAGAGACCCAGTACTTC. It specifies CASSQDVRKQETQYF.

This chain links TRBV30 with TRBJ2-3; weak D call: TRBD1 (6 bases). This CDR3 has 13 amino acids. In germline, CDR1 is GTSNPN, CDR2 SVGIG (reference sequence). V was cut by 0 bases and J by 8 bases, with 12 bases left in between. In nucleotides, the CDR3 is TGTGCCTGGAGTGTACAGGGTCCAGCTACGCAGTATTTT. It translates to CAWSVQGPATQYF.

V gene TRBV28 combines with J gene TRBJ1-3; the D gene is possibly TRBD1 (5 bases). The CDR3 is 14 residues long. V dropped 6 bases and J dropped 1 base, with 10 bases sitting between them. CDR1 and CDR2 from the germline V gene are MDHEN and SYDVKM. DNA of the CDR3: TGTGCCAGCAGCCGGGGGGGATCTGGAAACACCATATATTTT. It codes for CASSRGGSGNTIYF.

V is TRBV6-5 and J is TRBJ1-6; D is perhaps TRBD1 (5 bases). The CDR3 sequence is 15 residues long. CDR1 is MNHEY, CDR2 SVGAGI, per germline. Trimming pared 2 bases from V and 10 bases from J, leaving 15 bases between. The CDR3 region has the DNA TGTGCCAGCAGTTACAGTCAGGGTTTCGGCTCACCCCTCCACTTT. This encodes CASSYSQGFGSPLHF.

The J gene is TRBJ2-2, the V gene TRBV27; 8 bases are shared with TRBD2. The V segment lost 3 bases and the J segment 4 bases; nucleotides outside the gene matches: 10. Germline-derived CDR1 and CDR2 are MNHEY and SMNVEV (reference sequence). The CDR3 totals 17 residues. CDR3 bases: TGTGCCAGCAGTTTTCATCTTGGGCTAGCGGGCACCGGGGAGCTGTTTTTT. The encoded protein is CASSFHLGLAGTGELFF.

The rearrangement uses TRBV27 and TRBJ1-6, with a possible D match to TRBD1 (6 bases). Between the trimmed V and J ends, which lost 8 bases and 1 base, there was a span of 9 bases. The CDR3 loop spans 14 amino acids. The germline CDR1 and CDR2 sequences are MNHEY and SMNVEV (reference sequence). The CDR3 region has the DNA TGTGCCAGCCAACAGGGTTCCTATAATTCACCCCTCCACTTT. It specifies CASQQGSYNSPLHF.

The CDR3, as DNA: TGTGCCTGGAGTGGACTGGTGCAGTACTTC. Protein sequence: CAWSGLVQYF. This sequence joins TRBV30 and TRBJ2-7; no reliable D call. CDR3 length equals 10 residues. The germline gives CDR1 GTSNPN, CDR2 SVGIG (reference sequence). Trimming stripped 1 base from V and 9 bases from J, with 7 bases between.

The J gene is TRBJ2-1, the V gene TRBV19; tentative D call: TRBD1 (6 bases). The CDR3 covers 13 residues. Germline CDR1 and CDR2: LNHDA and SQIVND (reference sequence). Trimming took 5 bases from V and 7 from J, leaving 12 bases between them. CDR3 protein: CASSVSRGNEQFF. In DNA, the CDR3 is TGTGCCAGTAGTGTATCGAGGGGGAATGAGCAGTTCTTC.

The chain links TRBV28 to TRBJ2-5; weak D call: TRBD1 (5 bases). In germline, CDR1 is MDHEN, CDR2 SYDVKM. Trimming pared 6 bases from V and 1 base from J, leaving 15 bases between. The CDR3 loop spans 15 amino acids. The CDR3 here is CASSPGVRGQETQYF. The CDR3 DNA follows: TGTGCCAGCAGCCCGGGTGTTAGGGGCCAAGAGACCCAGTACTTC.

The chain is built from TRBV10-3 and TRBJ1-1; TRBD1 is a possible D gene (5 bases). Germline V gene sequence: CDR1 ENHRY, CDR2 SYGVKD. CDR3 length: 14 residues. V lost 11 bases and J lost 2, with 18 bases in between. CDR3 nucleotide sequence: TGTGCCGTTCAGAATAGGGGACTAAACACTGAAGCTTTCTTT. Residues: CAVQNRGLNTEAFF.

This chain joins TRBV4-1 and TRBJ1-5; tentative D call: TRBD1 (6 bases). V was shortened by 2 bases and J by 6 bases, with 17 bases between the two germline ends. CDR1 MGHRA and CDR2 YSYEKL come from the germline V gene. This CDR3 region has 16 residues. This CDR3 reads CASSQTSTGGGQPQHF. Here the CDR3 DNA reads TGCGCCAGCAGCCAAACTTCGACAGGCGGCGGTCAGCCCCAGCATTTT.

The V and J genes are TRBV4-1 and TRBJ1-3, with D possibly matching TRBD1 (5 bases). This CDR3 comprises 17 residues. V was clipped by 3 bases and J by 7 bases, with 22 bases between them. The germline gives CDR1 MGHRA, CDR2 YSYEKL. The CDR3, as DNA: TGCGCCAGCAGCCAGGCAAGATTGGACAATGAGTGGAACACCATATATTTT. Translating gives CASSQARLDNEWNTIYF.

The CDR3 is CASSYRGVPPLHF. The CDR3 nucleotides are TGTGCCAGCAGTTACCGCGGGGTCCCACCCCTCCACTTT. V gene TRBV6-2 or TRBV6-3 combines with J gene TRBJ1-6; D unresolved. The CDR3 spans 13 residues. Trimming took 2 bases from V and 11 from J, leaving 10 bases between them. Germline CDR1 reads MNHEY; CDR2 reads SVGEGT.

The chain employs TRBV27 and TRBJ2-2; 9 positions match TRBD1. The CDR3 runs to 14 residues. From germline, CDR1 is MNHEY and CDR2 SMNVEV (reference sequence). Trimming at V came to 5 bases and at J to 8 bases, leaving 6 bases not matched to a gene. CDR3 nucleotides: TGTGCCAGCAGTCCCGGGACAGGGTGGGGGGAGCTGTTTTTT. It yields the protein CASSPGTGWGELFF.

This chain uses TRBV7-9 with TRBJ1-1; 8 bases align to TRBD1. Germline loops: CDR1 SEHNR, CDR2 FQNEAQ (reference sequence). The CDR3 totals 14 residues. The V gene end was trimmed by 5 bases and the J gene end by 7 bases; junction bases not matched to a gene: 9. The CDR3, as DNA: TGTGCCAGCAGCCTGGGACAGGTCGACGGTGAAGCTTTCTTT. Residues: CASSLGQVDGEAFF.

V usage is TRBV6-1 and J usage is TRBJ1-5; tentatively, D is TRBD1 (6 bases). Per the germline V gene, CDR1 is MNHNS and CDR2 is SASEGT. The V end lost 2 bases, the J end lost 7 bases, and 12 bases lay between the germline ends. The CDR3 spans 14 residues. The CDR3 loop reads CASSERGGGQPQHF. In DNA form, the CDR3 reads TGTGCCAGCAGTGAAAGGGGGGGAGGCCAGCCCCAGCATTTT.

The count of this clone is one. This rearrangement joins TRBV5-8 to TRBJ1-1; D is possibly TRBD1 (5 bases). There are 14 residues in the CDR3. Germline CDR1 reads SGHTS; CDR2 reads YDEGEE. Trimming removed 0 bases from V and 4 bases from J, with 10 bases in between. The CDR3: CASSLALQGTEAFF. The CDR3 DNA sequence: TGTGCCAGCAGCTTGGCCCTTCAGGGCACTGAAGCTTTCTTT.

The gene calls are TRBV4-3 and TRBJ1-3; D remains unclear. Trimming cost V 0 bases and J 4 bases, with 13 bases left between them. Germline V gene data show CDR1 as LGHNA and CDR2 as YSLEER. The CDR3 consists of 16 residues. The DNA for the CDR3 is TGCGCCAGCAGCCAAGACGAGGAGCCCCGGGGAAACACCATATATTTT. This gives the protein CASSQDEEPRGNTIYF.

This chain connects TRBV19 to TRBJ1-1; no reliable D call. V shed 3 bases and J shed 0 bases, with 8 bases lying between them. This CDR3 comprises 14 residues. From germline, CDR1 is LNHDA and CDR2 SQIVND (reference sequence). CDR3 in amino acids: CASSIGVMNTEAFF. The CDR3 DNA reads as TGTGCCAGTAGTATCGGGGTCATGAACACTGAAGCTTTCTTT.